What follows is one T cell receptor beta chain and its context. This specimen comes from a study of blood T cell repertoires in COVID-19. Study-level information: Collection of acute and convalescent COVID-19 samples took place in the United States, Italy and Spain. PBMCs, B-cell-depleted T cells, or T cells provided the cDNA or gDNA that made up the material.

In the original analysis: Estimated nucleated cell counts came from reference gene primer amplification. The table came from immunoSEQ multiplex PCR; TCRdb's copy has only in-frame clones and leaves some out. V, J and clone size are taken as reported in that table, and D and trimming were inferred from the DNA itself. The sample includes fewer than 180,000 clones, 84% of them seen just once. The germline CDR1 and CDR2 sequences are SEHNR and FQNEAQ (reference sequence). This CDR3 contains 14 residues. The ends lost 6 bases at V and 2 bases at J; junction bases unmatched: 4. The specimen sequenced was peripheral blood. The TCR comes from a man between 65 and 85 years old with acute or convalescent COVID-19. J is TRBJ2-5 and V is TRBV7-9; TRBD2 agrees at 9 bases. The CDR3 nucleotides read TGTGCCAGCAGGGAAGCGGGGGGTCAAGAGACCCAGTACTTC. Its translation is CASREAGGQETQYF. Supplemented by reference TRBV7-9 and TRBJ2-5, the full variable domain reads DTGVSQNPRHKITKRGQNVTFRCDPISEHNRLYWYRQTLGQGPEFLTYFQNEAQLEKSRLLSDRFSAERPKGSFSTLEIQRTEQGDSAMYLCASREAGGQETQYFGPGTRLLVL.